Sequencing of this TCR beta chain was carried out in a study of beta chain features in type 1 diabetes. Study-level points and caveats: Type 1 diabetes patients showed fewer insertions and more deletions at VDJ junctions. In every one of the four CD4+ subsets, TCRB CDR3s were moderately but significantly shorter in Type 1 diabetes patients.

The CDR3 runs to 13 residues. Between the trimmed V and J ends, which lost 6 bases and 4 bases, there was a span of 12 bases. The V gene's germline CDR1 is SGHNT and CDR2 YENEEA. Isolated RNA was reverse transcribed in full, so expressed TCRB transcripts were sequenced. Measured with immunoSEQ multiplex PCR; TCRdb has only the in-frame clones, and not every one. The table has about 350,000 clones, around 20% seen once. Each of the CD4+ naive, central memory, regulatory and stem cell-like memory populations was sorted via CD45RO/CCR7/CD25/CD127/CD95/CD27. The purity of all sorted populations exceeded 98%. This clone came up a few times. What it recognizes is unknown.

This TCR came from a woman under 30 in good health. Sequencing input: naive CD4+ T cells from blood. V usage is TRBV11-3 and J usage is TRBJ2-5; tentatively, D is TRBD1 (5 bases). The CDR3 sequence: CASSRAQGETQYF. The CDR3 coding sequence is TGTGCCAGCAGTCGGGCCCAGGGAGAGACCCAGTACTTC.